Following are 31 T cell receptor beta chains from one sample sequenced in a study of cytomegalovirus exposure and HLA in healthy donors. PCR employed 60 Vbeta and 13 Jbeta primers. Sequenced by immunoSEQ multiplex PCR; TCRdb stores in-frame clones only, minus some. The sample consists of about 130,000 clones, roughly 79% of them appearing once. Source material: PBMCs. All receptors come from a man younger than 40 in good health and CMV-seronegative.

In the case of this clone: The same CDR3 also results from other DNA sequences found in this sample. The chain recombines TRBV30 with TRBJ2-3; D is unclear. V lost 2 bases and J lost 2, with 5 bases in between. Germline V lookup: CDR1 GTSNPN, CDR2 SVGIG (reference sequence). The CDR3 consists of 12 residues. As DNA, the CDR3 is TGTGCCTGGAGTACGGTCACAGATACGCAGTATTTT. Protein: CAWSTVTDTQYF.

The CDR3 nucleotides read TGCGCCAGCAGCTTTGGGACAGCGTCCTACACAGATACGCAGTATTTT. Translated: CASSFGTASYTDTQYF. The chain uses TRBV5-1 and TRBJ2-3; 7 bases are shared with TRBD1. Germline V gives CDR1 SGHRS, CDR2 YFSETQ. With 2 bases clipped from V and 2 bases from J, the junction kept 8 bases outside the gene matches. The CDR3 loop spans 16 amino acids.

The chain combines TRBV28 with TRBJ2-7; 8 bases agree with TRBD1. Germline values: CDR1 MDHEN, CDR2 SYDVKM. The V gene end was trimmed by 5 bases and the J gene end by 4 bases; junction bases not matched to a gene: 7. The CDR3 has 14 residues. CDR3 in DNA: TGTGCCAGCAGTCCCCGGACAGGGTTGTACGAGCAGTACTTC. This codes for CASSPRTGLYEQYF.

This clone was counted a single time. The chain is built from TRBV30 and TRBJ1-5; D is uncertain. The germline CDR1 and CDR2 sequences are GTSNPN and SVGIG (reference sequence). The length of the CDR3 is 13 residues. The V and J ends lost 4 bases and 1 base respectively, with 8 bases between them. The CDR3 DNA reads TGTGCCTGGACCTCGGGGAGCAATCAGCCCCAGCATTTT. Translated: CAWTSGSNQPQHF. Drawing the rest from reference TRBV30 and TRBJ1-5, the complete variable domain is SQTIHQWPATLVQPVGSPLSLECTVEGTSNPNLYWYRQAAGRGLQLLFYSVGIGQISSEVPQNLSASRPQDRQFILSSKKLLLSDSGFYLCAWTSGSNQPQHFGDGTRLSIL.

The chain uses TRBV5-6 and TRBJ2-7; 8 positions match TRBD1. V shed 5 bases, J shed 5 bases, and the junction held 9 bases outside the gene matches. The V gene's germline CDR1 is SGHDT and CDR2 YYEEEE. This CDR3 has 14 amino acids. The chain's CDR3 is CASRNRQGNHEQYF. The CDR3 DNA is TGTGCCAGCAGGAACAGACAGGGGAACCACGAGCAGTACTTC. Variable domain in full (rest from reference TRBV5-6 and TRBJ2-7): DAGVTQSPTHLIKTRGQQVTLRCSPKSGHDTVSWYQQALGQGPQFIFQYYEEEERQRGNFPDRFSGHQFPNYSSELNVNALLLGDSALYLCASRNRQGNHEQYFGPGTRLTVT.

This chain uses TRBV9 with TRBJ1-1, with D possibly being TRBD1 (5 bases). Germline-derived CDR1 and CDR2 are SGDLS and YYNGEE. This CDR3 contains 14 residues. The ends were cut back, 6 bases at V and 4 bases at J, with 16 bases in the middle. The DNA for the CDR3 is TGTGCCAGCAATTCGCAGGGAATTGGCACTGAAGCTTTCTTT. Amino acids: CASNSQGIGTEAFF.

The chain uses TRBV6-1 and TRBJ2-3; TRBD2 aligns across 9 bases. The CDR3 consists of 13 residues. Germline loops: CDR1 MNHNS, CDR2 SASEGT. V lost 8 bases and J lost 4; bases outside the gene matches: 4. The CDR3 spells CASQKREADTQYF. For the CDR3, the DNA is TGTGCCAGCCAGAAGCGGGAGGCAGATACGCAGTATTTT.

The chain links TRBV21-1 to TRBJ2-7; TRBD2, as called in the table, went unchecked against the DNA. TRBV21-1 counts as a pseudogene. This CDR3 comprises 14 residues. The CDR3 here is CASSKVRRPREQYF. Here the CDR3 DNA reads TGTGCCAGCAGCAAAGTCAGGAGGCCCCGCGAGCAGTACTTC.

The CDR3 bases are TGTGCCAGCAGCGTATATGGCGGGGCGGACGAGCAGTACTTC. It encodes CASSVYGGADEQYF. The rearrangement uses TRBV9 and TRBJ2-7; a weak D match, TRBD2 (6 bases). Germline V lookup: CDR1 SGDLS, CDR2 YYNGEE. This CDR3 spans 14 amino acids. With 1 base removed from V and 5 bases from J, the gap between germline ends came to 13 bases.

This chain connects TRBV1 to TRBJ2-7; no DNA check was done on the table's D call, TRBD1. TRBV1 is classified as a pseudogene. The CDR3 has 19 amino acids. The DNA for the CDR3 is TGCACCAGCAGCCACCGGGACAGGGGGCTGGGGTTGTCGTCCTACGAGCAGTACTTC. Translation: CTSSHRDRGLGLSSYEQYF.

Notes on this clone: A junction end diverges from the germline sequence, so it may reflect a read error. The chain uses TRBV7-9 and TRBJ1-5; no firm D call. The CDR3 covers 13 residues. Per germline, CDR1 SEHNR and CDR2 FQNEAQ (reference sequence). CDR3 DNA sequence: TGTTCCAGCAGCTTAGCCTTTGTCCAGCCCCAGCATTTT. This translates into CSSSLAFVQPQHF.

Comment on this clone: The CDR3 end shows no conserved phenylalanine or tryptophan, and so a read error is likely. V usage is TRBV7-9 and J usage is TRBJ1-5, with 7 bases identical to TRBD1. The germline gives CDR1 SEHNR, CDR2 FQNEAQ (reference sequence). Trimming took 3 bases from V and 3 from J; bases not matched to a gene: 2. CDR3 length equals 14 residues. Written as DNA, the CDR3 is TGTGCCAGCAGCTTGGGACAGTACAATCAGCCCCAGCATGTT. It encodes CASSLGQYNQPQHV.

The chain uses TRBV28 and TRBJ1-3; TRBD1 might be the D (5 bases). Germline lookup yields CDR1 MDHEN and CDR2 SYDVKM. The CDR3 has 14 amino acids. V lost 2 bases and J 8 bases, leaving 13 bases between the germline ends. CDR3 in DNA: TGTGCCAGCAGTTTAGTAGGGGATAAAGACACCATATATTTT. Translation: CASSLVGDKDTIYF.

This clone was seen only once. The chain is built from TRBV7-9 and TRBJ1-4; TRBD1 matches at 9 bases. This CDR3 region has 16 residues. The J segment lost 5 bases and the V segment lost 5 bases, leaving 9 bases of the junction unmatched. Per the germline V gene, CDR1 is SEHNR and CDR2 is FQNEAQ (reference sequence). In nucleotides, the CDR3 is TGTGCCAGCAGCCTAACGACGGGACAGGGAAATGAAAAACTGTTTTTT. Residues: CASSLTTGQGNEKLFF.

The chain links TRBV2 to TRBJ2-5; D remains unclear. Looked up from germline, CDR1 is SNHLY and CDR2 is FYNNEI. Trimming took off 11 bases at V and 3 bases at J, with 16 bases between the two ends. This CDR3 has 13 amino acids. The chain's CDR3 is CAGKQRQKETQYF. CDR3 bases: TGTGCCGGCAAACAGAGACAAAAAGAGACCCAGTACTTC.

The rearrangement joins TRBV19 to TRBJ1-4; possible D gene TRBD1, 6 bases. With 9 bases removed from V and 8 bases from J, the gap between germline ends came to 19 bases. Looked up from germline, CDR1 is LNHDA and CDR2 is SQIVND (reference sequence). The CDR3 sequence is 14 residues long. For the CDR3, the DNA is TGTGCCAGCACTGCAGGGGCGCAGGTCGAAAAACTGTTTTTT. Residues: CASTAGAQVEKLFF.

This chain links TRBV9 with TRBJ2-5, with 7 positions matching TRBD1. Germline CDR1 reads SGDLS; CDR2 reads YYNGEE. V lost 4 bases, J lost 5 bases, and 11 bases stayed unmatched. The CDR3 consists of 15 residues. Written as DNA, the CDR3 is TGTGCCAGCAGCCAGACAGGGTGGGAGCGGGAGACCCAGTACTTC. Translating it yields CASSQTGWERETQYF.

The V gene is TRBV13, the J gene TRBJ2-3; perhaps TRBD1 as D (5 bases). V was trimmed by 3 bases and J by 6 bases, leaving 16 bases between them. Germline assignment: CDR1 PRHDT and CDR2 FYEKMQ (reference sequence). The CDR3 totals 15 residues. Here the CDR3 DNA reads TGTGCCAGCAGCTTCCGGACAACCTCCTTGGATACGCAGTATTTT. This translates into CASSFRTTSLDTQYF.

In this sample, this clone turned up a few times. This sequence joins TRBV6-6 and TRBJ1-5, with TRBD1 matching over 7 bases. The CDR3 extends over 14 amino acids. J gave up 3 bases and V 6 bases, and 5 bases lay outside the gene matches. Germline lookup yields CDR1 MNHNY and CDR2 SVGAGI (reference sequence). The CDR3 nucleotides are TGTGCCAGCAGCTATGGGACAGCCAATCAGCCCCAGCATTTT. It specifies CASSYGTANQPQHF.

The chain uses TRBV28 and TRBJ2-7, with 14 bases identical to TRBD2. Trimming at V came to 3 bases and at J to 2 bases, leaving 15 bases not matched to a gene. Per germline, CDR1 MDHEN and CDR2 SYDVKM. The CDR3 extends over 20 amino acids. CDR3: CASSFSPATSGRGYTYEQYF. CDR3 nucleotide sequence: TGTGCCAGCAGTTTTTCCCCCGCGACTAGCGGGAGGGGATACACCTACGAGCAGTACTTC.

V and J are TRBV4-1 and TRBJ1-1; 7 nucleotides line up with TRBD1. Trimming removed 3 bases from V and 12 bases from J; junction bases left unmatched: 16. Germline V gene lookup returns CDR1 MGHRA and CDR2 YSYEKL. This CDR3 has 15 residues. The CDR3 region has the DNA TGCGCCAGCAGCCACCCTTTAGCCGGGACAGCGGAGCCTTTCTTT. This codes for CASSHPLAGTAEPFF.

The rearrangement links TRBV7-3 to TRBJ1-6, with TRBD1 matching over 7 bases. CDR1 and CDR2 (germline): SGHTA, FQGTGA. V dropped 5 bases and J dropped 10; count of bases not matched to a gene: 5. This CDR3 comprises 13 residues. In nucleotides, the CDR3 is TGTGCCAGCAGCAGGGGGCGCGGCTCACCCCTCCACTTT. Translating gives CASSRGRGSPLHF.

The rearrangement links TRBV6-5 to TRBJ1-3; the D is unclear. Looked up from germline, CDR1 is MNHEY and CDR2 is SVGAGI. Trimming stripped 6 bases from V and 0 bases from J, with 12 bases between. The CDR3 is 15 amino acids. The CDR3 loop is CASSYDIHSGNTIYF. In DNA, the CDR3 is TGTGCCAGCAGCTATGACATCCACTCTGGAAACACCATATATTTT.

The gene calls are TRBV6-6 and TRBJ1-1; the D gene is possibly TRBD1 (6 bases). The V gene lost 2 bases and the J gene lost 11 bases, with 15 bases spanning the gap. CDR1 and CDR2 (germline): MNHNY, SVGAGI (reference sequence). CDR3 length equals 13 residues. The CDR3 DNA reads as TGTGCCAGCAGTTACGCATTGGGGGCCGTGGCTTTCTTT. It specifies CASSYALGAVAFF.

This chain connects TRBV15 to TRBJ1-5; possible D gene TRBD1, 5 bases. Trimming removed 1 base at V and 4 bases at J, with 11 bases between. Germline-derived CDR1 and CDR2 are LNHNV and YYDKDF (reference sequence). The CDR3 contains 15 residues. The CDR3 loop is CATSRAPGGNQPQHF. For the CDR3, the DNA is TGTGCCACCAGCAGAGCGCCGGGGGGAAATCAGCCCCAGCATTTT.

V and J are TRBV4-2 and TRBJ1-3; D not resolved. The germline V gene encodes CDR1 LGHNA and CDR2 YNFKEQ. The CDR3 totals 15 residues. V lost 0 bases and J 2 bases, leaving 8 bases between the germline ends. Here the CDR3 reads CASSQDPVAGNTIYF. CDR3 nucleotide sequence: TGTGCCAGCAGCCAAGATCCAGTGGCTGGAAACACCATATATTTT.

The chain is built from TRBV4-1 and TRBJ1-2, with 9 positions matching TRBD1. V shed 0 bases and J 2 bases; nucleotides not matched to a gene: 4. This CDR3 comprises 16 residues. Germline V CDR1 and CDR2: MGHRA, YSYEKL. Here the CDR3 reads CASSQDRDRVNYGYTF. In DNA, the CDR3 is TGCGCCAGCAGCCAAGATCGGGACAGGGTAAACTATGGCTACACCTTC.

The chain combines TRBV28 with TRBJ1-3; D uncertain. The CDR3 runs to 13 residues. V was trimmed by 7 bases and J by 0 bases, leaving 7 bases between them. Germline values: CDR1 MDHEN, CDR2 SYDVKM. In DNA, the CDR3 is TGTGCCAGCATGGCAGGCTCTGGAAACACCATATATTTT. This sequence encodes CASMAGSGNTIYF.

The chain links TRBV10-3 to TRBJ2-5; 10 bases fit TRBD2. CDR1 and CDR2 from the germline V gene are ENHRY and SYGVKD. The CDR3 consists of 15 residues. The V and J ends lost 7 bases and 5 bases, in that order; junction bases with no gene match: 10. Written as DNA, the CDR3 is TGTGCCATCAAGGCTAGCGGGGGTCCGGAGGAGACCCAGTACTTC. This codes for CAIKASGGPEETQYF.

In nucleotides, the CDR3 is TGTGCCAGCTCACACAATTCTGACAGGGTACCCTACGAGCAGTACTTC. Residues: CASSHNSDRVPYEQYF. The chain employs TRBV18 and TRBJ2-7; 7 positions agree with TRBD1. This CDR3 spans 16 amino acids. The junction had 11 bases not matched to a gene; V was cut back by 4 bases and J by 2 bases. CDR1 and CDR2 (germline): KGHSH, LQKENI.

This chain links TRBV7-2 with TRBJ1-5, with D maybe TRBD1 (6 bases). The CDR3 consists of 16 residues. Germline V gives CDR1 SGHTA, CDR2 FQGNSA. Trimming took off 1 base at V and 10 bases at J, with 20 bases between the two ends. The CDR3 region is CASSLVTQVRGNPQHF. The CDR3 DNA sequence: TGTGCCAGCAGCTTAGTTACCCAAGTAAGGGGGAATCCCCAGCATTTT.